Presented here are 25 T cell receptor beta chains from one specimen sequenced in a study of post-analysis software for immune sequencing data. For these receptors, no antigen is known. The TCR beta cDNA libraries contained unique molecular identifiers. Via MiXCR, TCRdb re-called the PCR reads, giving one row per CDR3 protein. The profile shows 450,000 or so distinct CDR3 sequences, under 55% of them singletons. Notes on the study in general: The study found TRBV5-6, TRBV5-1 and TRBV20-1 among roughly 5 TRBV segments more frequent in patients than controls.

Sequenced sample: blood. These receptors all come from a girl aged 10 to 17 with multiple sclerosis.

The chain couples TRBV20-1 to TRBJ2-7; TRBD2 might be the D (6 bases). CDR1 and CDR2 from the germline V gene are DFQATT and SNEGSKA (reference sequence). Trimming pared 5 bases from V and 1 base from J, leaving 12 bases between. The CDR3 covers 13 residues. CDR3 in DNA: TGCAGTGCTCGGCGGGACCTTTCCTACGAGCAGTACTTC. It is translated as CSARRDLSYEQYF.

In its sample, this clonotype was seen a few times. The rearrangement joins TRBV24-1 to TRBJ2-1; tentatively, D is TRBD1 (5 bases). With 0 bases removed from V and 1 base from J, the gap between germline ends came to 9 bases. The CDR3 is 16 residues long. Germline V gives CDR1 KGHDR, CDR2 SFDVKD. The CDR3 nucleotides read TGTGCCACCAGTGATTTGCCCGACAGATCCTACAATGAGCAGTTCTTC. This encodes CATSDLPDRSYNEQFF.

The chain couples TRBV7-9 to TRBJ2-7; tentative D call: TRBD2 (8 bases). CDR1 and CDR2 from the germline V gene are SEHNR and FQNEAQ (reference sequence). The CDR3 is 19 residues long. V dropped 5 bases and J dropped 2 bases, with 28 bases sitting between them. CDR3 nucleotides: TGTGCCAGCAGCATAAAACGGGAGGGGGCGGAACTAGCGGCCTACGAGCAGTACTTC. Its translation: CASSIKREGAELAAYEQYF.

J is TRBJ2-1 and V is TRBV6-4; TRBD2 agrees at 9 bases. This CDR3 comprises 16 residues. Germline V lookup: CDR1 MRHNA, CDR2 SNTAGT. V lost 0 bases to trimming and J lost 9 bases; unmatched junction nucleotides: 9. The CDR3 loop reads CASSDSAGGLLGEQFF. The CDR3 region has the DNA TGTGCCAGCAGTGACTCGGCGGGAGGGCTTCTCGGTGAGCAGTTCTTC.

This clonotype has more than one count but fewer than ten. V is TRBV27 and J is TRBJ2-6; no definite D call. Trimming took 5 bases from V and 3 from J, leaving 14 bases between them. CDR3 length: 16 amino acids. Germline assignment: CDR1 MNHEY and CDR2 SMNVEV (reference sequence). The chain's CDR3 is CASSIHEEGGANVLTF. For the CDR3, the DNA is TGTGCCAGCAGTATACATGAAGAAGGTGGGGCCAACGTCCTGACTTTC.

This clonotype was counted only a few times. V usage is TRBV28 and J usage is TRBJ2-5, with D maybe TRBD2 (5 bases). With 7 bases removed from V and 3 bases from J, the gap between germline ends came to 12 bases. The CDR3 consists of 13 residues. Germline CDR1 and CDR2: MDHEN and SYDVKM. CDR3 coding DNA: TGTGCCAGCACCGATGCCGGGGAAGAGACCCAGTACTTC. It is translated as CASTDAGEETQYF.

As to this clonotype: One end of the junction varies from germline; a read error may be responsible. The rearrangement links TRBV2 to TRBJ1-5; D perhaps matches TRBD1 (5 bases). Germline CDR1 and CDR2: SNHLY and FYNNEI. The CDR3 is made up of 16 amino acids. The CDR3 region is CASSQDSGSFNQPQHF. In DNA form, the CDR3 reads TGCGCCAGCAGTCAAGACAGCGGATCGTTCAATCAGCCCCAGCATTTT.

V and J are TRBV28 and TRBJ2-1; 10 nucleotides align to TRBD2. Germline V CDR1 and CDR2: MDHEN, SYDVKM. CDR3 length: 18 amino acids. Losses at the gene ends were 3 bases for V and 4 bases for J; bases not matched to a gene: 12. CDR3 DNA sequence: TGTGCCAGCAGTTTCCCGAAATTCACTAGCGGGGCATACAATGAGCAGTTCTTC. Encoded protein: CASSFPKFTSGAYNEQFF.

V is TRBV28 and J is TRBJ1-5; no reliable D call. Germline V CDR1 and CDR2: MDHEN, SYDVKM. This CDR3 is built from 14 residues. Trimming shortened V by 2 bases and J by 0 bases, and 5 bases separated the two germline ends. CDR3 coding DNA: TGTGCCAGCAGTTTACCGAATAGCAATCAGCCCCAGCATTTT. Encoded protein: CASSLPNSNQPQHF. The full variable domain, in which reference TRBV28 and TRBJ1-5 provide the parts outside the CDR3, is DVKVTQSSRYLVKRTGEKVFLECVQDMDHENMFWYRQDPGLGLRLIYFSYDVKMKEKGDIPEGYSVSREKKERFSLILESASTNQTSMYLCASSLPNSNQPQHFGDGTRLSIL.

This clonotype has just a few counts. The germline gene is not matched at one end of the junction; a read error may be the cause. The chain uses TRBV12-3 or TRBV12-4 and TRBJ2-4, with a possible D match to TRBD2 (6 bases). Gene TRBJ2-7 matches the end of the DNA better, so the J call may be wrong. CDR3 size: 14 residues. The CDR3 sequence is CTSSLAENSYEQYF. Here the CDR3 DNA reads TGTACCAGCAGTTTAGCGGAGAACAGCTACGAGCAGTACTTC.

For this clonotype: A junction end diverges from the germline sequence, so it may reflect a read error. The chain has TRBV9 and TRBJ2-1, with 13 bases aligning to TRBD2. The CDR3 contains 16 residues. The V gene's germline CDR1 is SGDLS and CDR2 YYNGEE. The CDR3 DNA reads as TGTGCCAGCAGCCCTACTAGCGGGAGGGGATACATTGAGCAGTTCTTC. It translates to CASSPTSGRGYIEQFF.

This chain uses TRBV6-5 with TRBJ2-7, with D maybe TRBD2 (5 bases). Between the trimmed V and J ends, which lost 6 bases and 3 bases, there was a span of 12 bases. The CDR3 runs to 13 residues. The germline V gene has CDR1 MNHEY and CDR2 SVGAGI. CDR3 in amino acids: CASSPGMNYEQYF. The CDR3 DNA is TGTGCCAGCAGCCCGGGGATGAACTACGAGCAGTACTTC.

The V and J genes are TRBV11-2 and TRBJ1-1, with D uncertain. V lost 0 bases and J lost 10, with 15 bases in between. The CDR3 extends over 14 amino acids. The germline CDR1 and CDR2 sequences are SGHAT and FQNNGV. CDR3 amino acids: CASSLDPLGSGAFF. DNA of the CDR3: TGTGCCAGCAGCTTAGATCCGTTGGGGTCCGGAGCTTTCTTT.

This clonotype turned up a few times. CDR3 sequence reads: CASSSETRAGLIYEQYF. CDR3 bases: TGTGCCAGCAGTTCGGAGACCAGGGCGGGGTTGATCTACGAGCAGTACTTC. The chain couples TRBV6-5 to TRBJ2-7; a weak D match, TRBD2 (6 bases). V was trimmed by 4 bases and J by 3 bases, leaving 22 bases between them. Looked up from germline, CDR1 is MNHEY and CDR2 is SVGAGI. The CDR3 length is 17 residues.

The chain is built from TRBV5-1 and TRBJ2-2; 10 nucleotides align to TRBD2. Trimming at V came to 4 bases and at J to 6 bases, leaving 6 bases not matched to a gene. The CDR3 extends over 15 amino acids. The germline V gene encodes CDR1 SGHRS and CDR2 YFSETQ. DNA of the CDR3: TGCGCCAGCAGCCACGTAGCGGGAGGTGCCGGGGAGCTGTTTTTT. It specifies CASSHVAGGAGELFF.

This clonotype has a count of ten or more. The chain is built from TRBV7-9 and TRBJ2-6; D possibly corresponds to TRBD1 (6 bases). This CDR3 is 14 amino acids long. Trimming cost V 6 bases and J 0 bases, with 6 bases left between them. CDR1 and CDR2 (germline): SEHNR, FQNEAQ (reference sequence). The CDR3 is CASRDSSGANVLTF. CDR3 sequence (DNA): TGTGCCAGCAGGGACAGCTCTGGGGCCAACGTCCTGACTTTC.

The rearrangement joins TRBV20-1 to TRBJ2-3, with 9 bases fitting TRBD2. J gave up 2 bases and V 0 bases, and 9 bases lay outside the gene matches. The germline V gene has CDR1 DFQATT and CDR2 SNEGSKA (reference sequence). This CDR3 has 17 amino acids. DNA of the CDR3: TGCAGTGCTAGAGATCTAGCTAGCGGGACCCACACAGATACGCAGTATTTT. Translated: CSARDLASGTHTDTQYF.

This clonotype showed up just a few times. The CDR3 loop is CASSQPTRNTEAFF. CDR3 sequence (DNA): TGCGCCAGCAGCCAACCGACAAGGAACACTGAAGCTTTCTTT. The chain uses TRBV4-1 and TRBJ1-1; D is unresolved. In germline, CDR1 is MGHRA, CDR2 YSYEKL. V gave up 2 bases and J gave up 1 base, with 8 bases separating them. This CDR3 comprises 14 residues.

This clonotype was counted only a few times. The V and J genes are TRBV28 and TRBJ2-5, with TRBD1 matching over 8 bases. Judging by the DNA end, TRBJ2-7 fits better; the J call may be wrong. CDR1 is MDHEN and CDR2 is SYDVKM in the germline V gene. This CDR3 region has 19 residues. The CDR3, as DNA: TGTGCCAGCAGTGGAGGGACAGGCGCCCGGCTGGGGAATCTATACGAGCAGTACTTC. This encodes CASSGGTGARLGNLYEQYF.

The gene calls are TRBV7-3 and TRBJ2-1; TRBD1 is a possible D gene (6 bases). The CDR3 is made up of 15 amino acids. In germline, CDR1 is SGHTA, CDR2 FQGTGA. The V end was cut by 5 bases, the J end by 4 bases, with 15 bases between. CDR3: CASSHGGGLYNEQFF. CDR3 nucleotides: TGTGCCAGCAGCCATGGGGGCGGCCTATACAATGAGCAGTTCTTC.

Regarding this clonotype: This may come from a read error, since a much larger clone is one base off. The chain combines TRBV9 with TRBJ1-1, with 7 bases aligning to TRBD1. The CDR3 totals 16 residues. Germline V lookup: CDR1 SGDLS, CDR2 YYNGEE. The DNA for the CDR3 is TGTGCCAGCAGCGGGATGAGGGACAGCCTGAACACTGAAACTTTCTTT. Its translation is CASSGMRDSLNTETFF.

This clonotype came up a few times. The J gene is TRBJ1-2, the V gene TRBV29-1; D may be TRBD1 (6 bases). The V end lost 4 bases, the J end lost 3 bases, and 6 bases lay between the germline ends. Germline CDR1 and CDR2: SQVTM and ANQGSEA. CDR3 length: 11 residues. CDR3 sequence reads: CSVAGDYGYTF. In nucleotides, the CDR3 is TGCAGCGTTGCAGGGGACTATGGCTACACCTTC.

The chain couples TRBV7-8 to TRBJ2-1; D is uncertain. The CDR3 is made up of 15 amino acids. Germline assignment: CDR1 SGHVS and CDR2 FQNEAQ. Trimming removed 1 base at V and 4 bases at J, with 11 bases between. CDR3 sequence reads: CASSLVRLTYNEQFF. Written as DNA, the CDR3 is TGTGCCAGCAGCTTAGTGAGACTGACTTACAATGAGCAGTTCTTC.

The CDR3 protein is CASSPLSYGYTF. CDR3 coding DNA: TGTGCCAGCAGCCCCCTCAGCTATGGCTACACCTTC. The rearrangement joins TRBV12-3 or TRBV12-4 to TRBJ1-2; D remains unclear. V lost 6 bases, J lost 4 bases, and 9 bases lay in between. CDR3 length equals 12 residues.

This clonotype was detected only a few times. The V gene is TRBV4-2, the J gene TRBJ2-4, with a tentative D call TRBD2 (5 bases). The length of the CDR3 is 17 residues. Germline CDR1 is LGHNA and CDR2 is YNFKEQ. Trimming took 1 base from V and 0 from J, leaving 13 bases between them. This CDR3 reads CASSQVWSSPAKNIQYF. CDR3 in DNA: TGTGCCAGCAGCCAAGTGTGGTCTAGCCCAGCCAAAAACATTCAGTACTTC.